The 18 T cell receptor beta chains presented below share a single source sample, sequenced in a study of response to subunit inactivated influenza vaccine. Each CDR3 protein is one row after TCRdb ran MiXCR on the RT-PCR reads. Of some 850,000 distinct CDR3 sequences detected, about a fifth appear once; the ten largest clones hold about a tenth. The sequenced sample was PBMCs from blood, obtained approximately 5 days after vaccination. These receptors were collected from a man in his fifties or sixties who received an inactivated influenza vaccine.

This clonotype turned up a few times. The gene calls are TRBV18 and TRBJ2-3, with a tentative D call TRBD2 (5 bases). Trimming took 3 bases from V and 5 from J, leaving 9 bases between them. This CDR3 is 13 amino acids long. Per germline, CDR1 KGHSH and CDR2 LQKENI. CDR3 sequence (DNA): TGTGCCAGCTCACCCGGACTTCGAGATACGCAGTATTTT. Its translation: CASSPGLRDTQYF. Full variable domain (missing parts from reference TRBV18 and TRBJ2-3): NAGVMQNPRHLVRRRGQEARLRCSPMKGHSHVYWYRQLPEEGLKFMVYLQKENIIDESGMPKERFSAEFPKEGPSILRIQQVVRGDSAAYFCASSPGLRDTQYFGPGTRLTVL.

The table lists this clonotype with many counts. The chain employs TRBV29-1 and TRBJ2-7; 10 nucleotides agree with TRBD2. CDR3 length: 16 residues. V gave up 3 bases and J gave up 5 bases; unmatched junction bases: 13. From germline, CDR1 is SQVTM and CDR2 ANQGSEA. Here the CDR3 DNA reads TGCAGCGTTGAGTCAGCAGCGGGAGGGTCACGGCACGAGCAGTACTTC. It codes for CSVESAAGGSRHEQYF.

V gene TRBV10-3 combines with J gene TRBJ1-5, with D unresolved. The CDR3 has 14 residues. Germline CDR1 is ENHRY and CDR2 is SYGVKD. Trimming pared 4 bases from V and 0 bases from J, leaving 7 bases between. CDR3: CAISVGNSNQPQHF. DNA of the CDR3: TGTGCCATCAGTGTCGGAAATAGCAATCAGCCCCAGCATTTT.

This sequence joins TRBV4-3 and TRBJ1-2, with 9 positions matching TRBD1. Germline loops: CDR1 LGHNA, CDR2 YSLEER. V dropped 3 bases and J dropped 6; count of bases not matched to a gene: 5. This CDR3 is 14 amino acids long. The CDR3 DNA reads TGCGCCAGCAGCCACGGGACAGGGAAAGATGGCTACACCTTC. Translated, it gives CASSHGTGKDGYTF.

This clonotype was seen ten or more times. The V and J genes are TRBV24-1 and TRBJ2-2, with 8 positions matching TRBD2. The CDR3 is 17 amino acids. V dropped 3 bases and J dropped 4; count of bases not matched to a gene: 9. Per the germline V gene, CDR1 is KGHDR and CDR2 is SFDVKD. The CDR3: CATSDRPGTRATGELFF. Here the CDR3 DNA reads TGTGCCACCAGTGATCGTCCCGGGACTAGGGCCACCGGGGAGCTGTTTTTT.

The rearrangement uses TRBV7-9 and TRBJ2-6; no clear D gene. This CDR3 comprises 16 residues. Germline CDR1 and CDR2: SEHNR and FQNEAQ (reference sequence). V gave up 1 base and J gave up 0 bases, with 7 bases separating them. The CDR3 is CASSLVGRSGANVLTF. The DNA of the CDR3 is TGTGCCAGCAGCTTAGTGGGCCGCTCTGGGGCCAACGTCCTGACTTTC.

The rearrangement links TRBV5-1 to TRBJ1-2; D may be TRBD1 (5 bases). V gave up 6 bases and J gave up 0 bases, with 12 bases separating them. Germline V lookup: CDR1 SGHRS, CDR2 YFSETQ. The CDR3 spans 14 residues. The CDR3 spells CASTVDTTNYGYTF. The DNA of the CDR3 is TGCGCCAGCACCGTGGACACCACTAACTATGGCTACACCTTC.

This clonotype was detected only a few times. The V and J genes are TRBV18 and TRBJ2-2; TRBD1 agrees at 10 bases. CDR3 size: 16 residues. Losses at the gene ends were 8 bases for V and 6 bases for J; bases not matched to a gene: 12. Germline assignment: CDR1 KGHSH and CDR2 LQKENI. In DNA, the CDR3 is TGTGCCAGCACCGAAGACAGGGGGCGTTGGTCCGGGGAGCTGTTTTTT. Amino acid sequence: CASTEDRGRWSGELFF.

In its sample, this clonotype was seen many times. The V call is TRBV20-1, the J call TRBJ1-5; maybe TRBD1 (5 bases). CDR3 length: 13 residues. The V end was cut by 3 bases, the J end by 8 bases, with 14 bases between. Germline lookup yields CDR1 DFQATT and CDR2 SNEGSKA (reference sequence). The CDR3 nucleotides read TGCAGTGCTAGTCGTCCCGGGGGAGAGCCCCAGCATTTT. It codes for CSASRPGGEPQHF.

The table lists this clonotype with a few counts. The chain carries TRBV12-3 or TRBV12-4 and TRBJ1-6, with a possible D match to TRBD1 (5 bases). V lost 5 bases, J lost 7 bases, and 12 bases lay in between. The CDR3 is 14 amino acids. CDR3 protein: CASSATAFNSPLHF. For the CDR3, the DNA is TGTGCCAGCAGTGCGACAGCTTTCAATTCACCCCTCCACTTT.

V is TRBV7-3 and J is TRBJ2-1; possibly TRBD1 for D (5 bases). CDR1 and CDR2 from the germline V gene are SGHTA and FQGTGA. The CDR3 extends over 11 amino acids. Trimming pared 6 bases from V and 12 bases from J, leaving 12 bases between. CDR3 in amino acids: CASSQGAGQFF. CDR3 nucleotide sequence: TGTGCCAGCAGTCAAGGGGCAGGGCAGTTCTTC.

J is TRBJ2-4 and V is TRBV24-1; TRBD1 is a possible D gene (5 bases). V shed 0 bases and J shed 4 bases, with 6 bases lying between them. Germline CDR1 and CDR2: KGHDR and SFDVKD. There are 14 residues in the CDR3. The CDR3, as DNA: TGTGCCACCAGTGATTTGGCAGGGAAAAACATTCAGTACTTC. Its protein product is CATSDLAGKNIQYF.

The chain links TRBV20-1 to TRBJ2-1; 11 positions agree with TRBD1. The V and J ends lost 5 bases and 9 bases, in that order; junction bases with no gene match: 15. The germline CDR1 and CDR2 sequences are DFQATT and SNEGSKA (reference sequence). The length of the CDR3 is 16 residues. CDR3 sequence: CSAYAPRDRGSSEQFF. The CDR3 nucleotides read TGCAGTGCTTACGCCCCCCGGGACAGGGGGAGTTCTGAGCAGTTCTTC.

This clonotype has just a few counts. The chain recombines TRBV20-1 with TRBJ1-3; 8 bases align to TRBD1. This CDR3 contains 13 residues. CDR1 is DFQATT and CDR2 is SNEGSKA in the germline V gene (reference sequence). The junction had 10 bases not matched to a gene; V was cut back by 6 bases and J by 9 bases. The CDR3 DNA is TGCAGTGCCTCAGCCGGGACAGGCCGCACCATATATTTT. Protein product: CSASAGTGRTIYF.

This clonotype was detected a few times. The V call is TRBV5-5, the J call TRBJ2-5, with 7 bases that match TRBD2. Germline CDR1 reads SGHKS; CDR2 reads YYEKEE (reference sequence). Trimming cost V 4 bases and J 2 bases; bases outside gene matches: 5. The CDR3 extends over 14 amino acids. The CDR3 sequence: CASSPGLLQETQYF. CDR3 DNA: TGTGCCAGCAGCCCGGGACTATTACAAGAGACCCAGTACTTC.

This chain links TRBV7-9 with TRBJ2-7, with D hard to call. The germline V gene encodes CDR1 SEHNR and CDR2 FQNEAQ (reference sequence). CDR3 length equals 12 residues. V was shortened by 2 bases and J by 3 bases, with 5 bases between the two germline ends. Here the CDR3 reads CASSLNYYEQYF. In DNA, the CDR3 is TGTGCCAGCAGCTTAAATTACTACGAGCAGTACTTC. Looking up the rest from reference TRBV7-9 and TRBJ2-7 gives the full variable domain: DTGVSQNPRHKITKRGQNVTFRCDPISEHNRLYWYRQTLGQGPEFLTYFQNEAQLEKSRLLSDRFSAERPKGSFSTLEIQRTEQGDSAMYLCASSLNYYEQYFGPGTRLTVT.

A few counts support this clonotype. V is TRBV4-1 and J is TRBJ1-1; 10 bases match TRBD1. From germline, CDR1 is MGHRA and CDR2 YSYEKL. The trim removed 1 base at V and 7 bases at J, leaving 3 bases unmatched. The CDR3 spans 14 residues. The CDR3 DNA is TGCGCCAGCAGCCAAGGACAGGGGGCTGATGAAGCTTTCTTT. Protein: CASSQGQGADEAFF.

In its sample, this clonotype was seen many times. CDR3 nucleotides: TGTGCCAGCCCCGTATCCTACTTGGGGGGCGTAAAGAATGAGCAGTTCTTC. As protein: CASPVSYLGGVKNEQFF. This chain uses TRBV2 with TRBJ2-1; D possibly uses TRBD1 or TRBD2 (6 bases each). The CDR3 runs to 17 residues. The germline gives CDR1 SNHLY, CDR2 FYNNEI. Trimming removed 8 bases at V and 7 bases at J, with 27 bases between.